The present TCR beta chain was sequenced within a study of blood T cell repertoires in COVID-19. Study in general: Whether acute or convalescent, the COVID-19 samples came from the United States, Italy and Spain. Nucleic acid was either cDNA or gDNA, and it came from T cells, B-cell-depleted T cells, or PBMCs.

There are 15 residues in the CDR3. Sequenced by immunoSEQ multiplex PCR; TCRdb stores in-frame clones only, minus some. The sample has 68,000 or so clones; 65% to 80% are singletons. This rearrangement joins TRBV21-1 to TRBJ1-6. TRBV21-1 is shown as a pseudogene. Input material: peripheral blood. This TCR was sampled from a woman aged 50 to 60 with acute or convalescent COVID-19. The CDR3 is CASSAPGGIRSPLHF. The CDR3 DNA reads as TGTGCCAGCAGCGCCCCGGGGGGTATAAGATCACCCCTCCACTTT.